This T cell receptor (beta chain) was recorded in a study of Ad26.COV2.S vaccination and SARS-CoV-2 variants. The overall study: Each vaccinee took Ad26.COV2.S intramuscularly, once or twice 56 days apart.

Treatment here: around 19 received Ad26.COV2.S at low or high dose, single or two shots; roughly five received placebo; per-sample allocation not given. Day 63 following the first vaccine or placebo injection was when the samples were taken. As its vector, the vaccine had Ad26, which expressed Wuhan-strain SARS-CoV-2 spike. TCRdb's table, derived via immunoSEQ multiplex PCR, lists solely in-frame clones and lacks some. The sample holds a few hundred thousand clones, roughly 90% seen once. Comment on this clone: Antigen unknown.

The study, taken as a whole, reports: After vaccination, substantial breadth of spike-specific CD8+ and CD4+ responses was reported.

This material consisted of peripheral blood, taken in a trial of Ad26.COV2.S vaccine versus placebo. This receptor was taken from a person between 18 and 60 years old who received the Ad26.COV2.S COVID-19 vaccine or a placebo.

CDR3 DNA: TGTGCCAGCAGCTTGGGACAGGGGGCTTTGGATGAGCAGTTCTTC. It yields the protein CASSLGQGALDEQFF. This chain joins TRBV5-4 and TRBJ2-1, with 10 bases aligning to TRBD1. V was clipped by 0 bases and J by 8 bases; unmatched bases: 5. The germline V gene encodes CDR1 SGHNT and CDR2 YYREEE (reference sequence). The CDR3 extends over 15 amino acids.